This entry features one TCR beta chain sequence. Its antigen specificity is not known. Base-call qualities are not available, and no considerably larger clone is one nucleotide away. This record belongs to a study of blood T cell repertoires in COVID-19 (dated by TCRdb to 2018 to 2021). Regarding the complete study: Collaborator samples came from the United States, Italy and Spain and covered acute and convalescent phases of COVID-19. The prospective study material was composed of cDNA or gDNA derived from T cells, B-cell-depleted T cells, or PBMCs. Subjects who had been exposed to COVID-19, were actively infected with it, or had recovered from it provided the deeply sampled blood TCRbeta repertoires that made up the dataset. The repertoires were made available in a free public database intended to serve as a resource for research on the immune response to SARS-CoV-2. The samples were drawn from two sources: the first 160 participants of the ongoing ImmuneRACE study, and fewer than 1,500 subjects contributed by 6 global collaborators. The sample metadata nearly always contained a de-identified subject ID, COVID-19 status, age in years and sex. Where available, HLA class I and class II types were obtained from metadata supplied by the sample provider rather than from assay-based typing. Study-wide findings and limitations: The amount of clinical and demographic metadata varied by source and participant and was provided uncurated.

Clipping removes 4 bases from V and 2 bases from J, with 8 as the unmatched junction base count. There are 16 amino acids in the CDR3, from cysteine to phenylalanine inclusive. Kept here is only the CDR3 DNA, which spans 48 bases and is read in frame from base 1. The germline V gene specifies MNHNS as CDR1 and SASEGT as CDR2. In the prospective study, participants were about 18 to 100 years old, resided in about 25 geographic areas of the United States, and were enrolled through a virtual design. In the prospective study, participants were assigned to cohorts based on the clinical history participants reported in a screening survey and a study questionnaire. For ImmuneRACE Cohort 3, a participant was defined as recovered based on two consecutive negative NP/OP PCR tests, clearance by a healthcare professional, or resolution of symptoms. Mobile phlebotomists in the prospective study collected whole blood, serum and a nasopharyngeal or oropharyngeal swab from every participant. Participants in the prospective study had the option to provide additional blood draws and questionnaires over a 2-month period. Before DNA extraction, blood samples from the prospective study were shipped at room temperature or frozen.

TCRbeta CDR3 regions were amplified from genomic DNA using the immunoSEQ Assay, a bias-controlled multiplex PCR. For the original study's pipeline: Within the assay, amplification of reference gene primers was used to estimate how many nucleated cells each sample contained. To quantify the absolute abundance of each unique TCRbeta CDR3 rearrangement, sequence reads were collapsed and filtered. For each sample, productive Simpson clonality was calculated by taking the square root of Simpson's diversity index across productive rearrangements. TCRdb provides this immuneACCESS table in a form limited to in-frame rearrangements. Some clones are lacking; in checked studies, under half of them reflect an unresolved V gene, and why the rest are absent is not known. V, J and clone size derive from that table, while D and trimming were established from the DNA sequence. Across this sample there are about 410,000 clones, with around 91% seen only once. The top ten hold more than 0.55% of the sample.

The chain uses TRBV6-1 and TRBJ2-1, with TRBD2 identical over 7 junction bases. Sequenced: PBMCs or T cells enriched from blood (not recorded which). The receptor was isolated from a man aged 18 to 30 who had recovered from COVID-19. In nucleotide form, the sequence is TGTGCCAGCAGTGTACTGACTAGCTCGGCCTACAATGAGCAGTTCTTC. Its translation is CASSVLTSSAYNEQFF.